This paragraph covers one T cell receptor (beta chain) sequence. V lost 10 bases and J lost 4; bases outside the gene matches: 7. The CDR3 loop spans 12 amino acids. The V gene's germline CDR1 is LNHDA and CDR2 SQIVND (reference sequence). These data come from a study of blood T cell repertoires in COVID-19. Study information: Acute-phase and convalescent COVID-19 samples originated in the United States, Italy and Spain. Sample material is recorded as cDNA or gDNA derived from T cells, B-cell-depleted T cells, or PBMCs.

The authors' processing: Estimation of nucleated cell counts was performed using reference gene primer amplification. TCRdb's copy holds only in-frame clones and misses some; the assay was immunoSEQ multiplex PCR. V and J calls and clone size are copied from that table; D and trimming were computed from the DNA. This sample yields around 250,000 clones, of which approximately 85% are seen a single time; roughly an eighth belongs to the top ten. This clonotype was sampled from a man at least 80 years old with acute or convalescent COVID-19. Sample: peripheral blood. This chain joins TRBV19 and TRBJ2-7, with 7 bases aligning to TRBD1. As DNA, the CDR3 is TGTGCCACCTCCTCAGGGGGTTACGAGCAGTACTTC. Translated: CATSSGGYEQYF.